What follows is one T cell receptor (beta chain) and its context. Its cognate antigen is unknown. Every bit of the isolated RNA underwent reverse transcription, so sequencing read expressed TCRB transcripts. Regulatory, naive and central memory T cell samples averaged around 3.6 million reads. Using immunoSEQ multiplex PCR, the repertoire was profiled, and TCRdb retains in-frame clones only, with some absent. The profile covers under 800,000 clones, with roughly 15% appearing a single time and 0.09% to 0.095% taken by the ten largest. The sample comes from a study of beta chain features in type 1 diabetes. The CDR3 contains 18 residues. Trimming pared 0 bases from V and 0 bases from J, leaving 15 bases between. CDR1 is SGHTA and CDR2 is FQGTGA in the germline V gene. Findings and limits, study-wide: A pattern of fewer insertions and more deletions at VDJ junctions was seen in type 1 diabetes patients. Cells that show high TCR expression could be over-represented by cDNA sequencing.

CD4+ cells of the naive, central memory, regulatory and stem cell-like memory types were sorted via CD45RO/CCR7/CD25/CD127/CD95/CD27. Sequenced input: naive CD4+ T cells from blood. The V gene is TRBV7-3, the J gene TRBJ2-1, with D possibly TRBD1 on 6 matching bases. This sequence originates from a young man in good health. DNA of the CDR3: TGTGCCAGCAGCTTAACGTTGGGACACCGCGGCTCCTACAATGAGCAGTTCTTC. Protein product: CASSLTLGHRGSYNEQFF.